These 3 T cell receptor beta chains were sequenced from one sample in a study of blood T cell repertoires in COVID-19. Libraries were prepared by immunoSEQ multiplex PCR; TCRdb keeps only in-frame clonotypes and omits some of them. The sample yields roughly 100,000 clones, over 75% seen once. The sequenced sample consisted of peripheral blood. The receptors derive from a human donor in a cohort sampled during active COVID-19.

The chain carries TRBV2 and TRBJ2-7; 7 nucleotides align to TRBD1. V shed 5 bases and J 3 bases; nucleotides not matched to a gene: 10. CDR1 and CDR2 from the germline V gene are SNHLY and FYNNEI. This CDR3 has 15 residues. For the CDR3, the DNA is TGTGCCAGCAGTTTAGGACAGGAGCTATACTACGAGCAGTACTTC. Its protein product is CASSLGQELYYEQYF.

The chain uses TRBV19 and TRBJ2-3; D is perhaps TRBD1 (5 bases). The CDR3 runs 14 residues. Germline values: CDR1 LNHDA, CDR2 SQIVND (reference sequence). The V gene lost 4 bases and the J gene lost 0 bases, with 8 bases spanning the gap. Here the CDR3 DNA reads TGTGCCAGTAGTAGTAGACAGAGCACAGATACGCAGTATTTT. Amino acids: CASSSRQSTDTQYF.

The chain links TRBV11-2 to TRBJ2-5; 15 bases are shared with TRBD2. This CDR3 region has 16 residues. CDR1 is SGHAT, CDR2 FQNNGV, per germline. V trimming: 5 bases; J trimming: 5 bases; junction bases outside the gene matches: 6. In DNA, the CDR3 is TGTGCCAGCAGCACTGGACTAGCGGGAGGGAAGGAGACCCAGTACTTC. Its protein product is CASSTGLAGGKETQYF.